This passage covers 3 T cell receptor beta chains from one sample sequenced in a study of regulatory T cells in long-lasting Graves disease. TCR beta libraries were built with iRepertoire HTBI primers and Arm-PCR of CDR3 regions. TCRdb analysed the multiplex PCR reads with MiXCR anew, one entry per CDR3 protein. Of roughly 520,000 distinct CDR3 sequences in the sample, about 12% were seen once. Time point defined: newly diagnosed GD, antithyroid drugs for less than 3 months. RNA from PBMCs was the source of the TCR library. This same sample was also part of a study on T cells in Graves' hyperthyroidism and ophthalmopathy.

Sequencing used peripheral blood mononuclear cells (PBMCs), obtained at new diagnosis, from a patient treated with antithyroid drugs. The receptors here all came from a woman under 40 with Graves disease.

This clonotype was detected ten times or more. The rearrangement links TRBV6-1 to TRBJ1-3; maybe TRBD1 (5 bases). This CDR3 is 15 amino acids long. Trimming shortened V by 6 bases and J by 0 bases, and 12 bases separated the two germline ends. From germline, CDR1 is MNHNS and CDR2 SASEGT. CDR3 amino acids: CASRPQDTSGNTIYF. CDR3 DNA: TGTGCCAGCAGACCACAGGACACCTCTGGAAACACCATATATTTT.

Details on this clonotype: A much larger clone sits a single nucleotide away, making a read error possible. The CDR3: CAGSSSGTISYEQYF. CDR3 bases: TGTGCCGGCAGCTCTAGCGGGACAATTTCCTACGAGCAGTACTTC. The chain couples TRBV7-2 to TRBJ2-7, with 9 bases lining up with TRBD2. This CDR3 spans 15 amino acids. Germline V gene lookup returns CDR1 SGHTA and CDR2 FQGNSA.

This clonotype appeared many times. The rearrangement uses TRBV7-9 and TRBJ2-3, with D hard to call. The germline V gene encodes CDR1 SEHNR and CDR2 FQNEAQ (reference sequence). The CDR3 runs 15 residues. The germline V and J ends were trimmed by 1 base and 2 bases, with 10 bases remaining between them. CDR3 sequence reads: CASSLVWADTDTQYF. The CDR3 nucleotides are TGTGCCAGCAGCTTAGTGTGGGCGGACACAGATACGCAGTATTTT.